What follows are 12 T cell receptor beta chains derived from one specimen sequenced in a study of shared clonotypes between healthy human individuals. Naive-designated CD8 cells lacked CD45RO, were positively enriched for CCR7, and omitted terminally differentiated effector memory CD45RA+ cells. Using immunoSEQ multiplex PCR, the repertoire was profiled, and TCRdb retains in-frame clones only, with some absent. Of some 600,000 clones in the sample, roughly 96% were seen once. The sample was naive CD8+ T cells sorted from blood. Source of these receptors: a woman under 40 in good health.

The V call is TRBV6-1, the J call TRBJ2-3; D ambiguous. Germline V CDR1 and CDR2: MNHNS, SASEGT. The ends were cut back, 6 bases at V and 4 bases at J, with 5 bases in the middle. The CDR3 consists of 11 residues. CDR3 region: CASRYPDTQYF. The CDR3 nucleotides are TGTGCCAGCAGATACCCAGATACGCAGTATTTT.

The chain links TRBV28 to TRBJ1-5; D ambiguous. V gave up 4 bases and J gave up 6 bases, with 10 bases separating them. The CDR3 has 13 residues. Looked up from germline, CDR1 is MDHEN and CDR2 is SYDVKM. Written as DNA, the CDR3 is TGTGCCAGCAGTTGGGTGAGCGGTCAGCCCCAGCATTTT. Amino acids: CASSWVSGQPQHF.

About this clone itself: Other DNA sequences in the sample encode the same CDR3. CDR3: CASSYSARSYGYTF. The CDR3 region has the DNA TGTGCCAGCAGTTACTCGGCCAGGTCTTATGGCTACACCTTC. The chain is built from TRBV6-5 and TRBJ1-2, with D unclear. Germline lookup yields CDR1 MNHEY and CDR2 SVGAGI. The CDR3 runs 14 residues. V was clipped by 0 bases and J by 5 bases, with 10 bases between them.

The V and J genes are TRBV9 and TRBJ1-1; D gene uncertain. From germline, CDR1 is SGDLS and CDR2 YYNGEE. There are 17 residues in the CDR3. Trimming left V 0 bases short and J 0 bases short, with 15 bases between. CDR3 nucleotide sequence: TGTGCCAGCAGCGTAGCTAGAGCAGGACCGATGAACACTGAAGCTTTCTTT. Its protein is CASSVARAGPMNTEAFF.

The CDR3 spells CASSQNSGNEQFF. In DNA form, the CDR3 reads TGCGCCAGCAGCCAAAATAGCGGGAATGAGCAGTTCTTC. The rearrangement uses TRBV4-1 and TRBJ2-1; TRBD2 matches 7 bases. The CDR3 consists of 13 residues. V lost 2 bases and J lost 7; bases outside the gene matches: 2. CDR1 is MGHRA and CDR2 is YSYEKL in the germline V gene.

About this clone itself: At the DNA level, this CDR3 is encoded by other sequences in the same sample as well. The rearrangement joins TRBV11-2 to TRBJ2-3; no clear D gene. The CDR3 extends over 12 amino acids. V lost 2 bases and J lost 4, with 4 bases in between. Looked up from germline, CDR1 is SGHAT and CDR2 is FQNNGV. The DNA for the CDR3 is TGTGCCAGCAGCTTAATACCAGATACGCAGTATTTT. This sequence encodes CASSLIPDTQYF.

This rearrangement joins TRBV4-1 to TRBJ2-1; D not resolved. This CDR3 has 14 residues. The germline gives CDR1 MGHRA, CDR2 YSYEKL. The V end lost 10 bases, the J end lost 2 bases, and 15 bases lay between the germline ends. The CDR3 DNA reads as TGCGCCACCTCAGCCAGTAGGACCTACAATGAGCAGTTCTTC. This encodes CATSASRTYNEQFF.

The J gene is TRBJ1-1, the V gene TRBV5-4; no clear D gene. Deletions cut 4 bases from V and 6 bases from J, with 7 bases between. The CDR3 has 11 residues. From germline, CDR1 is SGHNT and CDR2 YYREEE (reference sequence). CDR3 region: CASSAGAEAFF. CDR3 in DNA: TGTGCCAGCAGCGCTGGGGCTGAAGCTTTCTTT.

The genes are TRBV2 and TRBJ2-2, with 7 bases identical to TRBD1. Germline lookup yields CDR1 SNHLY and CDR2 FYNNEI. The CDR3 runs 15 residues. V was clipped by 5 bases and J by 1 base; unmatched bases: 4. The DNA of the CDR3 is TGTGCCAGCAGTACAAGGGGGCAGAACACCGGGGAGCTGTTTTTT. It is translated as CASSTRGQNTGELFF.

CDR3: CASSLVGTGIEAFF. CDR3 bases: TGTGCCAGCAGCTTAGTGGGGACAGGCATAGAAGCTTTCTTT. The chain uses TRBV7-2 and TRBJ1-1; 8 bases match TRBD1. Trimming took 1 base from V and 8 from J; bases not matched to a gene: 6. Germline assignment: CDR1 SGHTA and CDR2 FQGNSA. CDR3 length: 14 amino acids.

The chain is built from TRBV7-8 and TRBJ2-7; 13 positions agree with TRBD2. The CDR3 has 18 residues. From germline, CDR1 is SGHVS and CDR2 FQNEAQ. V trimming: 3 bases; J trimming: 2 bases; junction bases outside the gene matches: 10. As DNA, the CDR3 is TGTGCCAGCAGCTTTGGACTAGCGGGAGTCAACACTGCCTACGAGCAGTACTTC. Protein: CASSFGLAGVNTAYEQYF. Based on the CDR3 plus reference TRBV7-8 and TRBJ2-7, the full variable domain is GAGVSQSPRYKVAKRGQDVALRCDPISGHVSLFWYQQALGQGPEFLTYFQNEAQLDKSGLPSDRFFAERPEGSVSTLKIQRTQQEDSAVYLCASSFGLAGVNTAYEQYFGPGTRLTVT.

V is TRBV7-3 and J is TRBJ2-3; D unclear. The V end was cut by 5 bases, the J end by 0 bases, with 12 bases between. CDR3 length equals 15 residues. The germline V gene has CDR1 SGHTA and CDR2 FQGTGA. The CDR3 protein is CASSLRPFSTDTQYF. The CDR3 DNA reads TGTGCCAGCAGCCTAAGACCTTTTAGCACAGATACGCAGTATTTT.